The sequence of this T cell receptor (beta chain) was determined in a study of T cell responses to AZD1222 COVID-19 vaccine. The data were produced by immunoSEQ multiplex PCR, yet TCRdb's version contains in-frame clones alone and is incomplete. Among 150,000 to 200,000 clones, roughly 92% were seen once, and the ten largest hold around 1.7%. Study conclusions and caveats: Females outnumbered males among donors, who were mostly white British; clonal diversity was possibly underestimated. Increases in Spike-specific TCR breadth and depth were seen after two AZD1222 doses. Of the AZD1222 recipients, only 5 or 6 were seropositive at baseline. In the spike-specific TCR repertoire, nearly half reportedly target unmutated variant regions.

With 2 bases clipped from V and 7 bases from J, the junction kept 4 bases outside the gene matches. Germline assignment: CDR1 PRHDT and CDR2 FYEKMQ (reference sequence). The CDR3 is 16 amino acids. For this clone: Its antigen is unknown.

The V gene is TRBV13, the J gene TRBJ2-1; the match to TRBD2 covers 14 bases. Material: peripheral blood, obtained on day 0 of AZD1222 vaccination. The clonotype was recovered from an adult in good health. The CDR3 loop reads CASSLLTSGRGNEQFF. CDR3 bases: TGTGCCAGCAGCTTATTGACTAGCGGGAGGGGAAATGAGCAGTTCTTC.